Following are 6 T cell receptor beta chains from one sample sequenced in a study of radiotherapy plus CTLA-4 blockade in lung cancer. The assay was immunoSEQ multiplex PCR, and TCRdb's table has in-frame clones only and misses some. The sample includes more than 95,000 clones, around 74% of them seen just once. This specimen was peripheral blood, taken from a patient treated with radiotherapy plus ipilimumab. The receptors were sampled from a human donor with non-small cell lung cancer who had a partial response to radiotherapy plus ipilimumab. Some clones in this sample may be carry-over from other donors' samples.

The rearrangement uses TRBV18 and TRBJ2-5; 9 bases match TRBD2. Germline CDR1 is KGHSH and CDR2 is LQKENI. The CDR3 extends over 14 amino acids. V shed 4 bases and J 5 bases; nucleotides not matched to a gene: 5. The CDR3 bases are TGTGCCAGCTCACAAGGGACTAGCCTGGAGACCCAGTACTTC. Protein sequence: CASSQGTSLETQYF.

This clone was seen a handful of times. V and J are TRBV5-1 and TRBJ1-2; D might be TRBD1 (5 bases). This CDR3 is 16 amino acids long. Deletions cut 0 bases from V and 1 base from J, with 13 bases between. CDR1 and CDR2 (germline): SGHRS, YFSETQ. The CDR3 loop reads CASSLGQNRINYGYTF. The DNA for the CDR3 is TGCGCCAGCAGCTTGGGACAGAATCGAATTAACTATGGCTACACCTTC.

The rearrangement links TRBV27 to TRBJ1-6; D gene unclear. With 4 bases removed from V and 7 bases from J, the gap between germline ends came to 14 bases. The CDR3 runs 15 residues. Germline CDR1 is MNHEY and CDR2 is SMNVEV (reference sequence). The CDR3, as DNA: TGTGCCAGCAGTTATCGGCGGGGATCGAATTCACCCCTCCACTTT. Translating gives CASSYRRGSNSPLHF.

This clone was picked up a small number of times. The chain recombines TRBV10-1 with TRBJ2-7; 7 bases are a match to TRBD1. Germline CDR1 is WNHNN and CDR2 is SYGVQD (reference sequence). Trimming removed 5 bases from V and 3 bases from J; junction bases left unmatched: 4. There are 13 residues in the CDR3. In DNA, the CDR3 is TGCGCCAGCAGTCAGACAGGGAGCTACGAGCAGTACTTC. Translated: CASSQTGSYEQYF.

The chain links TRBV6-4 to TRBJ1-3, with D possibly being TRBD1 (6 bases). The germline V gene has CDR1 MRHNA and CDR2 SNTAGT. Trimming took off 0 bases at V and 0 bases at J, with 12 bases between the two ends. This CDR3 is built from 17 residues. The CDR3 here is CASSDSGGHDSGNTIYF. CDR3 sequence (DNA): TGTGCCAGCAGTGACTCTGGGGGCCATGACTCTGGAAACACCATATATTTT.

The chain couples TRBV2 to TRBJ2-1, with 8 positions matching TRBD1. V lost 5 bases, J lost 1 base, and 7 bases stayed unmatched. The CDR3 is made up of 16 amino acids. Germline loops: CDR1 SNHLY, CDR2 FYNNEI. CDR3 region: CASSRTGRRSYNEQFF. CDR3 nucleotides: TGTGCCAGCAGTAGGACAGGGCGAAGGTCCTACAATGAGCAGTTCTTC.